These 22 T cell receptor beta chains were sequenced from one sample in a study of regulatory T cells in long-lasting Graves disease. Time point of the sample: newly diagnosed GD, antithyroid drugs for less than 3 months. Making the TCR library involved RNA that had been extracted from PBMCs. Library construction for TCR beta used iRepertoire HTBI primers and Arm-PCR of CDR3 regions. TCRdb ran MiXCR on the multiplex PCR reads and lists one entry per CDR3 protein. The sample gives around 250,000 distinct CDR3 sequences, approximately 20% of which show up once; approximately 14% is in the top ten. This sample was shared with a second study, whose subject was T cells in Graves' hyperthyroidism and ophthalmopathy.

Sequencing used peripheral blood mononuclear cells (PBMCs), obtained at new diagnosis, from a patient treated with antithyroid drugs. The receptors stem from a woman in her thirties with Graves disease.

In this sample, this clonotype turned up many times. The chain employs TRBV6-1 and TRBJ1-3; D remains ambiguous. V dropped 4 bases and J dropped 0 bases, with 7 bases sitting between them. The length of the CDR3 is 14 residues. Germline V gene sequence: CDR1 MNHNS, CDR2 SASEGT. The CDR3 sequence is CASSGPSSGNTIYF. CDR3 coding DNA: TGTGCCAGCAGTGGACCGAGCTCTGGAAACACCATATATTTT.

This clonotype was counted at least ten times. V gene TRBV7-2 combines with J gene TRBJ1-2, with D hard to call. Germline-derived CDR1 and CDR2 are SGHTA and FQGNSA. V was trimmed by 5 bases and J by 7 bases, leaving 14 bases between them. The CDR3 loop spans 13 amino acids. The DNA of the CDR3 is TGTGCCAGCAGCCTTTCGAAGGCAGGTGGCTACACCTTC. Protein product: CASSLSKAGGYTF.

The sample holds many counts of this clonotype. This chain connects TRBV7-2 to TRBJ2-3; 8 nucleotides match TRBD2. V lost 1 base, J lost 5 bases, and 5 bases stayed unmatched. Germline V gene sequence: CDR1 SGHTA, CDR2 FQGNSA. This CDR3 has 15 amino acids. In nucleotides, the CDR3 is TGTGCCAGCAGCTTAGTTAGCGGGGCTGGAGATACGCAGTATTTT. Protein product: CASSLVSGAGDTQYF.

The chain employs TRBV4-2 and TRBJ1-2; TRBD1 is a possible D gene (5 bases). The germline V and J ends were trimmed by 5 bases and 4 bases, with 11 bases remaining between them. Germline CDR1 is LGHNA and CDR2 is YNFKEQ. The CDR3 consists of 13 residues. The DNA of the CDR3 is TGTGCCAGCAGCAACGACAGCGTCTATGGCTACACCTTC. Encoded protein: CASSNDSVYGYTF.

This clonotype was seen many times. The chain combines TRBV12-3 or TRBV12-4 with TRBJ2-3; D gene uncertain. The CDR3 contains 13 residues. The germline V and J ends were trimmed by 4 bases and 5 bases, with 10 bases remaining between them. The CDR3 reads CASSWAAKDTQYF. CDR3 sequence (DNA): TGTGCCAGCAGTTGGGCCGCGAAAGATACGCAGTATTTT.

This clonotype was seen a handful of times. The chain is built from TRBV6-1 and TRBJ1-3, with 7 bases matching TRBD1. Trimming took 6 bases from V and 4 from J; bases not matched to a gene: 6. The CDR3 extends over 14 amino acids. Per germline, CDR1 MNHNS and CDR2 SASEGT. CDR3 loop: CASRQGNSGNTIYF. The CDR3 nucleotides read TGTGCCAGCAGACAGGGGAATTCCGGAAACACCATATATTTT.

On this clonotype itself: Only one base separates this from a far larger clonotype, so it likely reflects a read error. The chain uses TRBV12-3 or TRBV12-4 and TRBJ2-1; D is unresolved. The DNA matches TRBJ2-7 better at its end, which makes the J call doubtful. The CDR3 length is 15 residues. The CDR3 sequence is CASSLEFQEIGEQYF. The CDR3 DNA is TGTGCCAGCAGTTTAGAGTTTCAGGAGATCGGCGAGCAGTACTTC.

This clonotype was counted many times. This sequence joins TRBV7-9 and TRBJ1-4; D gene uncertain. From germline, CDR1 is SEHNR and CDR2 FQNEAQ (reference sequence). The CDR3 spans 14 residues. The V gene lost 1 base and the J gene lost 6 bases, with 9 bases spanning the gap. The CDR3 DNA reads as TGTGCCAGCAGCTTAGGGCGGACTGATGAAAAACTGTTTTTT. It codes for CASSLGRTDEKLFF.

This clonotype was found once. A single base separates this from a much larger clone, so it may be a read error. This is likely a read error, given that the CDR3 carries no conserved phenylalanine or tryptophan at its end. In DNA, the CDR3 is TGCGCCAGCAGCCAACCCTCGGGAAGCACCGGGGAGCTGTTTTCT. Translation: CASSQPSGSTGELFS. This chain joins TRBV4-1 and TRBJ2-2, with D possibly being TRBD2 (5 bases). This CDR3 comprises 15 residues. V was shortened by 2 bases and J by 4 bases, with 11 bases between the two germline ends. Germline V gene data show CDR1 as MGHRA and CDR2 as YSYEKL.

At least ten counts were recorded for this clonotype. This rearrangement joins TRBV11-3 to TRBJ2-1; 8 nucleotides agree with TRBD2. CDR1 and CDR2 from the germline V gene are SGHNT and YENEEA. With 8 bases clipped from V and 6 bases from J, the junction kept 9 bases outside the gene matches. The length of the CDR3 is 14 residues. This CDR3 reads CASSGGGSGNEQFF. The CDR3, as DNA: TGTGCCAGCTCGGGCGGGGGGTCGGGCAATGAGCAGTTCTTC.

In its sample, this clonotype was seen many times. V gene TRBV5-1 combines with J gene TRBJ1-1, with TRBD1 identical over 8 bases. Looked up from germline, CDR1 is SGHRS and CDR2 is YFSETQ. Trimming removed 4 bases from V and 5 bases from J; junction bases left unmatched: 13. The CDR3 sequence is 16 residues long. The CDR3 here is CASSPGGQVKRTEAFF. CDR3 coding DNA: TGCGCCAGCAGCCCGGGGGGACAGGTAAAAAGGACTGAAGCTTTCTTT.

The sample holds many counts of this clonotype. J is TRBJ2-1 and V is TRBV3-1; tentatively, D is TRBD2 (6 bases). The CDR3 covers 15 residues. Germline V lookup: CDR1 LGHDT, CDR2 YNNKEL (reference sequence). V was pared by 0 bases and J by 10 bases, with 16 bases between. CDR3 residues: CASSQDWDFVEEQFF. In DNA, the CDR3 is TGTGCCAGCAGCCAAGATTGGGACTTCGTTGAGGAGCAGTTCTTC.

This clonotype was counted ten times or more. The chain uses TRBV12-3 or TRBV12-4 and TRBJ2-4; D gene unclear. The CDR3 is 15 amino acids. V was pared by 3 bases and J by 0 bases, with 9 bases between. The CDR3 DNA reads TGTGCCAGCAGTTTCGCGGACCTAGCCAAAAACATTCAGTACTTC. It encodes CASSFADLAKNIQYF.

This clonotype was counted ten times or more. The chain joins TRBV15 to TRBJ2-1; 12 bases agree with TRBD2. V lost 1 base to trimming and J lost 7 bases; unmatched junction nucleotides: 5. The CDR3 length is 16 residues. The germline CDR1 and CDR2 sequences are LNHNV and YYDKDF (reference sequence). The CDR3 sequence: CATSRASGGGGNEQFF. DNA for the CDR3: TGTGCCACCAGCAGAGCTAGCGGGGGGGGAGGGAATGAGCAGTTCTTC.

This clonotype has a count of ten or more. This chain links TRBV18 with TRBJ1-2, with 8 bases identical to TRBD1. From germline, CDR1 is KGHSH and CDR2 LQKENI. The junction had 11 bases not matched to a gene; V was cut back by 3 bases and J by 8 bases. This CDR3 is built from 15 residues. For the CDR3, the DNA is TGTGCCAGCTCACCCAGCAGGGGGCCAACGGAGGGCTACACCTTC. This sequence encodes CASSPSRGPTEGYTF.

This clonotype was recorded at least ten times. The V call is TRBV5-5, the J call TRBJ2-7; 11 nucleotides match TRBD1. CDR1 and CDR2 from the germline V gene are SGHKS and YYEKEE (reference sequence). The CDR3 spans 16 residues. The V and J ends lost 2 bases and 5 bases, in that order; junction bases with no gene match: 9. CDR3 residues: CASSFSLGTGGNEQYF. The CDR3 DNA reads as TGTGCCAGCAGCTTTTCCCTTGGGACAGGGGGGAACGAGCAGTACTTC.

This clonotype occurred a few times. Just one base apart from a much larger clone, this may be a read error. It is likely a read error, because the conserved phenylalanine at the end of the CDR3 is missing. This sequence joins TRBV11-2 and TRBJ2-2; D is unclear. The germline CDR1 and CDR2 sequences are SGHAT and FQNNGV. The CDR3 has 14 amino acids. Trimming cost V 2 bases and J 7 bases, with 11 bases left between them. CDR3 sequence: CASSLFPGFGELFL. The CDR3 coding sequence is TGTGCCAGCAGCTTATTTCCCGGGTTCGGGGAGCTGTTTTTA.

V is TRBV19 and J is TRBJ1-6, with TRBD1 as a possible D gene (6 bases). Trimming shortened V by 9 bases and J by 6 bases, and 15 bases separated the two germline ends. Germline V gene data show CDR1 as LNHDA and CDR2 as SQIVND (reference sequence). CDR3 length: 14 residues. CDR3 protein: CASRQDRLNSPLHF. The CDR3 DNA reads as TGTGCCAGCCGCCAAGACAGGCTTAATTCACCCCTCCACTTT.

With regard to this clonotype: It may be a read error: a sequence one base away is much more abundant. The chain links TRBV20-1 to TRBJ1-2, with D possibly TRBD1 on 6 matching bases. Germline CDR1 and CDR2: DFQATT and SNEGSKA (reference sequence). Deletions cut 0 bases from V and 5 bases from J, with 16 bases between. This CDR3 region has 15 residues. For the CDR3, the DNA is TGCAGTGCTAGAGAGGCGGGGGCGCTAATATATGGCTACACCTTC. Encoded protein: CSAREAGALIYGYTF.

Ten or more counts support this clonotype. J is TRBJ1-1 and V is TRBV20-1, with 10 bases fitting TRBD1. V gave up 6 bases and J gave up 6 bases; unmatched junction bases: 7. This CDR3 comprises 13 residues. Per the germline V gene, CDR1 is DFQATT and CDR2 is SNEGSKA (reference sequence). The CDR3 here is CSAAAGTGAEAFF. The CDR3, as DNA: TGCAGTGCAGCAGCCGGGACAGGGGCTGAAGCTTTCTTT.

The chain couples TRBV11-3 to TRBJ2-7, with D perhaps TRBD2 (6 bases). There are 12 residues in the CDR3. The germline CDR1 and CDR2 sequences are SGHNT and YENEEA. V dropped 1 base and J dropped 12 bases, with 13 bases sitting between them. In nucleotides, the CDR3 is TGTGCCAGCAGCTTAGTCGGAGGGCCCTTGTACTTC. This sequence encodes CASSLVGGPLYF.

This clonotype was counted at least ten times. This rearrangement joins TRBV5-4 to TRBJ1-2, with no clear D. Deletions cut 4 bases from V and 2 bases from J, with 12 bases between. In germline, CDR1 is SGHNT, CDR2 YYREEE (reference sequence). The CDR3 sequence is 14 residues long. The CDR3: CASSRTDKNYGYTF. DNA of the CDR3: TGTGCCAGCAGCCGCACCGACAAGAACTATGGCTACACCTTC.